This TCR beta chain was captured in a study of blood T cell repertoires in COVID-19. Looking at the study overall: Sources were T cells, B-cell-depleted T cells, or PBMCs; the material itself was cDNA or gDNA.

Original methodology: Cell counts per sample came from amplifying reference gene primers. This table comes from immunoSEQ multiplex PCR, and its TCRdb copy is limited to in-frame clones, with some not included. V and J calls and clone size follow that table, whereas D and trimming were derived from the DNA. Among some 74,000 clones listed, nearly 80% were seen once. With respect to this clone: At one of its ends the junction is not consistent with the germline gene, which may arise from a read error.

Germline V lookup: CDR1 SSHAT, CDR2 FNYEAQ (reference sequence). This CDR3 comprises 15 residues. The sequence came from a human donor in a cohort sampled during active COVID-19. V usage is TRBV7-7 and J usage is TRBJ2-7, with 8 bases lining up with TRBD1. Sequences were obtained from peripheral blood. CDR3 in amino acids: CASSHFPDREAEQYF. As DNA, the CDR3 is TGTGCTAGCAGCCATTTCCCGGACAGGGAGGCCGAGCAGTACTTC.